This TCR beta chain appears in the sequencing data of a study of cytomegalovirus exposure and HLA in healthy donors (dated by TCRdb to about 2017). A note on the overall study: According to an earlier analysis of a few hundred of the donors, 150 million to 200 million T cells yielded 90 million to 130 million unique TCR beta sequences and about 300 Gb of sequence data. An early release that covered about 600 HLA-typed donors contained approximately 300 gigabases of sequencing data and tens of millions of unique TCR sequences. Among the 398 genotyped donors, around 81% belonged to the genetic ancestry cluster associated with self-reported Caucasian donors. The study aimed to test whether signatures of past pathogen exposure could be identified by cataloging public T cell receptors. The study profiled the T cell repertoires of more than 500 subjects by immunosequencing and related them to cytomegalovirus serostatus. In addition to the first cohort of 666 subjects, a separate validation cohort of around 110 different subjects was used. The study combined high-throughput TCR immunosequencing, statistical association of individual TCRs with disease status, and machine learning to predict cytomegalovirus infection status. A later analysis re-examined previously published TCR beta repertoires from several hundred donors and added high-resolution HLA genotyping to investigate patterns of TCR occurrence. The later analysis used no new phenotypic data to find candidate immune exposures, relying instead on TCR beta sequences and their occurrence across donors. An earlier analysis of 587 of the donors used high-throughput TCR beta sequencing to judge whether each TCR beta V gene segment behaved as functional or pseudogenic. Donor age, sex, ethnicity and CMV serostatus were compiled together with the repertoire data. Genome-wide SNP genotypes for about 65% of the roughly 670 donors were used in a later genetic analysis, which treated that subset as a discovery cohort. Every repertoire in the discovery cohort had been generated on one and the same sequencing platform. Both class I and class II loci were covered by HLA typing, at four-digit resolution. The number of donors typed differed by locus, with roughly 620-630 for A, B, C, DRB1 and DQB1, around 560 for DQA1, nearly 610 for DPA1, and over 400 for DPB1. Four to six DR-DQ haplotypes were handled as single units for association and clustering, since linkage in the cohort was strong. Across approximately 400 genotyped donors of the cohort, an average of roughly 250,000 unique TCR beta nucleotide sequences per donor were sequenced, and roughly 20% of those sequences were non-productive.

The library relied on the immunoSEQ multiplex PCR assay. The multiplex PCR relied on a mix of 60 forward primers for TCR Vbeta segments and 13 reverse primers for TCR Jbeta segments. Amplification of the CDR3 region of rearranged TCR beta genes was performed with a multiplex PCR assay on genomic DNA. The amplified TCR beta libraries were sequenced on the Illumina HiSeq System as 87-base-pair reads. As for the original processing: Across the roughly 640 repertoires, a later analysis counted approximately 83 million unique TCR beta chains, 9 million to 14 million of which were shared by at least two donors. To remove PCR and sequencing errors, raw reads were error-corrected and collapsed into unique sequences using a nearest-neighbor algorithm that merged closely related sequences. CDR3 sequences were aligned to IMGT reference sequences to assign V, D and J gene segments. For a sequence to be retained, a match of at least six nucleotides to both a V gene segment and a J gene segment was required. Rearrangements were classified as productive when the CDR3 lacked stop codons and remained in frame with V and J, and all other rearrangements were classified as non-productive. CDR3 was defined by IMGT convention, running from the second conserved V-encoded cysteine to the conserved J-encoded phenylalanine. The earlier analysis of 587 of the donors excluded sequences that lacked an unambiguous match to a single V gene segment. An earlier analysis of approximately 590 of the donors called V segments functional above 56.7% productive rearrangements and segregating when the between-donor standard deviation exceeded 5%. A statistical classification framework was built for diagnosing cytomegalovirus status from the catalog of TCR beta chain sequences. A later analysis assigned V and J genes by comparing TCR nucleotide sequences with IMGT/GENE-DB human TR gene sequences. A later analysis assigned CDR3 sequences and most-parsimonious VDJ recombination scenarios with the TCRdist pipeline. A later analysis defined each TCR beta chain by its CDR3 amino acid sequence plus V-gene family, and excluded reads lacking a unique V-gene family. In a later analysis, 450 to 600 highly shared, low-generation-probability nucleotide sequences were removed to address suspected cross-contamination and a sequencing artifact. In a later analysis, a clonal expansion index for each public chain was calculated from normalized within-repertoire ranks of inferred template counts. In a later analysis, generation probabilities were computed using a VDJ recombination model fitted to out-of-frame rearrangements, and the results were checked against IGoR. Hypergeometric tests were used in a later analysis to score TCR-TCR, TCR-HLA and TCR-CMV co-occurrence, with a repertoire-size bias correction applied to the TCR pairs. To estimate false discovery rates, a later analysis permuted the HLA or CMV assignments 20 times. In a later analysis, co-occurring TCRs were grouped using DBSCAN, and TCRdist sequence similarity was added for clustering within HLA-allele-positive subsets. Repertoires with fewer than 30,000 or more than 120,000 public chains were left out of co-occurrence clustering, as were about 5 repertoires with anomalous nucleotide sharing. Held by TCRdb, this immuneACCESS table contains in-frame sequences only and omits some clones. Under half of the omission traces to an unresolved V gene where checked; the cause of the rest is unknown. Clone size and the V and J calls come from that table; the DNA yielded D and trimming. Recorded for this sample are approximately 200,000 clones; roughly 79% of them occurred a single time. In total, the top ten clones hold under 2% of the sample.

What the work shows at the level of the full study, not this receptor alone: In this cohort, only TCR beta chains were sequenced, and detectable features were limited by the absence of alpha or paired-chain data. Specific HLA alleles were associated with some 15,000 TCR beta sequences at a false discovery rate of 0.05 in a later analysis. Cytomegalovirus status was reported to be diagnosed by the classifier with high specificity and sensitivity in both the original and validation cohorts. In a later analysis, HLA-associated TCR beta chains showed more clonal expansion and lower generation probabilities than non-associated chains that were equally common. A further reported finding was that TCR beta sequences accurately predicted the HLA-A and HLA-B alleles for most subjects in the first cohort. The earlier analysis of a few hundred of the donors excluded roughly 17 rarely observed V segments, including chromosome 9 orphons, because counts were too low. In a later genetic analysis, a missense DCLRE1C variant was associated with V-gene and J-gene trimming of TCR beta chains, and the association was replicated in an independent cohort. In a later analysis, several top co-occurrence clusters were reported to appear linked to parvovirus B19, influenza, CMV and Epstein-Barr virus. Strong co-occurrence of HLA alleles, especially DR and DQ, made assigning TCR associations to individual alleles difficult. A cluster of highly shared sequence variants was judged likely to be a technical artifact of the sequencing pipeline. In vitro tests confirmed that a few of the cytomegalovirus-associated TCR beta chains recognize cytomegalovirus antigens. The authors suggested that the approach could potentially be generalized to other disease states and immunological phenotypes. Some IMGT-functional V segments, including TRBV6-2 and TRBV6-3, could not be told apart with the 87-base-pair reads, so those segments were excluded. Because HLA typing was unavailable for some donors at each locus, only the typed subset was used in association tests. According to a later analysis, most CMV-associated TCR beta chains appeared to be HLA-restricted, and the HLA associations seemed to be driven largely by CMV exposure. In the study, around 150 TCR beta chains were listed as associated with cytomegalovirus. CMV serostatus was the only immune exposure information available for the cohort. In an earlier analysis of about 600 of the donors, most TCR beta V segments appeared in productive rearrangements about 87% or about 30% of the time, broadly matching IMGT annotations. In a later analysis, TCR association rates were found to vary across HLA loci, with the most associated TCRs seen for DRB1 alleles and the fewest for HLA-C alleles. In a later genetic analysis, fewer N-insertions in productive TCRs were reported among donors in an Asian-associated ancestry cluster than the approximately 630-donor mean. Most TCR sequences were observed very rarely across donors, whereas some public TCRs were present in many individuals. Linkage disequilibrium might explain the correlated functional status among segregating V segments, but an unknown experimental factor could not be ruled out. Presence/absence analyses assumed roughly uniform sequencing depth across donors, an assumption that may not hold.

The cohort comprised 670 or so healthy bone marrow donors. At the time of sampling, all cohort members were nominally healthy, though unrecorded immune exposures were likely present. The donor tested CMV seronegative, placing the donor among the 350 or so seronegative members of the cohort. A peripheral blood sample was collected from each donor, and TCR beta sequencing was performed on peripheral blood mononuclear cells. The Qiagen DNeasy Blood Extraction Kit was used to extract genomic DNA from the blood cell samples. With regard to this clone: No cognate antigen has been identified for it. No base quality values were provided; no much bigger clone lies one nucleotide off.

The CDR3, from cysteine to phenylalanine, totals 15 residues. CDR3 DNA only is kept here, 45 bases in frame from base 1. Reading the germline V gene gives CDR1 MNHEY and CDR2 SVGAGI. V loses 2 bases of germline sequence and J loses 7 bases, and the interval between the two ends is 17 bases. Sequenced input: PBMCs. This sequence was found in a man aged 30-40 years in good health and CMV-seronegative. This receptor chain uses TRBV6-5 and TRBJ1-2, with a tentative D gene TRBD1 over 6 matching bases. The CDR3 in this case is CASSYGTGKIGGYTF. Read as DNA, the sequence is TGTGCCAGCAGTTACGGAACAGGGAAAATAGGTGGCTACACCTTC.